The clone carrying this T cell receptor beta chain was recorded a few times. Its matching antigen is unknown. The entry originates in a study of T cells after yellow fever vaccination. Study outcomes and limitations: Most clones from primary vaccination were detected again post-booster (approximately 97% CD4, approximately 90% CD8).

MiXCR, run by TCRdb on the 5' RACE reads, gives a single entry per CDR3 protein. The sample yields 500,000 to 650,000 distinct CDR3 sequences, about 14% seen once. This clonotype originated in a man in his thirties or forties who received the YFV17D yellow fever vaccine. Sequences were derived from PBMCs, sampled on the day of the yellow fever booster vaccination.

CDR3 coding DNA: TGTGCCAGCAAAGGCCTAGCGGGGGAGAGGTACAATGAGCAGTTCTTC. This encodes CASKGLAGERYNEQFF. The chain links TRBV6-2 or TRBV6-3 to TRBJ2-1; TRBD2 aligns across 10 bases. This CDR3 is 16 amino acids long. V shed 7 bases, J shed 4 bases, and the junction held 10 bases outside the gene matches. Germline-derived CDR1 and CDR2 are MNHEY and SVGEGT.